Given below is one TCR beta chain in context. These data originate in a study of blood T cell repertoires in COVID-19. Overall study: PBMCs, B-cell-depleted T cells, or T cells were the source of the cDNA or gDNA that made up the material.

In the study's own analysis: For nucleated cells, counts were estimated from reference gene primer amplification. Sequencing used immunoSEQ multiplex PCR; TCRdb keeps in-frame clones, though not all of them. V and J calls and clone size come straight from that table; D and trimming were deduced from the DNA. The profile covers around 270,000 clones, with approximately 86% appearing a single time and just under 2% taken by the ten largest. Germline V lookup: CDR1 LNHDA, CDR2 SQIVND (reference sequence). V was clipped by 7 bases and J by 2 bases, with 10 bases between them. The CDR3 has 13 amino acids.

This TCR was recovered from a man aged 25-45 years with active or convalescent COVID-19. Source material: peripheral blood. V usage is TRBV19 and J usage is TRBJ2-3; D possibly corresponds to TRBD1 (6 bases). The CDR3 is CASTHRDTDTQYF. The CDR3, as DNA: TGTGCCAGTACCCACAGGGACACAGATACGCAGTATTTT.